This TCR beta chain was sequenced in a study of cytomegalovirus exposure and HLA in healthy donors (dated by TCRdb to about 2017). About the investigation overall: According to an earlier analysis of a few hundred of the donors, 150 million to 200 million T cells yielded some 110 million unique TCR beta sequences and 276 Gb of sequence data. Roughly 300 gigabases of sequencing data and around 80 million unique TCR sequences made up an early release that covered some 640 HLA-typed donors. Of the 300 to 500 genotyped donors, over 80% were placed in the genetic ancestry cluster associated with self-reported Caucasian donors. The study aimed to test whether signatures of past pathogen exposure could be identified by cataloging public T cell receptors. The study profiled the T cell repertoires of approximately 700 subjects by immunosequencing and related them to cytomegalovirus serostatus. A separate validation cohort of approximately 130 different subjects was used in addition to the roughly 620-subject first cohort. To predict cytomegalovirus infection status, the study combined high-throughput TCR immunosequencing, statistical association of individual TCRs with disease status, and machine learning. A later analysis re-analyzed previously published TCR beta repertoires from 650 to 800 donors and added high-resolution HLA genotyping to study TCR occurrence patterns. In the later analysis, no new phenotypic data were used to find candidate immune exposures; instead, reliance was placed on TCR beta sequences and their occurrence across donors. An earlier analysis of some 500 of the donors used high-throughput TCR beta sequencing to judge whether each TCR beta V gene segment behaved as functional or pseudogenic. Donor age, sex, ethnicity and CMV serostatus were compiled alongside the repertoire data. A later genetic analysis used genome-wide SNP genotypes for about three fifths of the 666 donors, treating that subset as a discovery cohort. All discovery cohort repertoires had been generated on a single sequencing platform. HLA typing included class I and class II loci at four-digit resolution. Typing coverage differed by locus: A, B, C, DRB1 and DQB1 were typed in roughly 620-630 donors, DQA1 in 500 to 550, DPA1 in around 610, and DPB1 in roughly 470. A handful of DR-DQ haplotypes were handled as single units for association and clustering because linkage in the cohort was strong. On average, roughly 250,000 unique TCR beta nucleotide sequences were sequenced per donor among roughly 430 genotyped donors of the cohort, with 15% to 20% of those sequences being non-productive.

V was cut back by 0 bases and J by 1 base, leaving a gap of 14 bases between them. The CDR3 covers 16 residues, taking in both the cysteine and the phenylalanine. Only the CDR3 portion is preserved as DNA: 48 bases, with reading frame beginning at the first base. According to the germline V gene, CDR1 reads SGHDT and CDR2 reads YYEEEE. The cohort was made up of several hundred healthy bone marrow donors. Cohort members were all nominally healthy when sampled, although unrecorded immune exposures were likely present. The donor was CMV seronegative and was included in the group of several hundred seronegative cohort members. A peripheral blood sample was provided by each donor, and peripheral blood mononuclear cells were used for TCR beta sequencing. The Qiagen DNeasy Blood Extraction Kit was used to extract genomic DNA from the blood cell samples. As concerns this clone: Its antigen specificity is not known.

Results and caveats for the whole study, not just this receptor: V-gene and J-gene trimming of TCR beta chains was associated with a missense DCLRE1C variant in a later genetic analysis, and the association was replicated in an independent cohort. Specific HLA alleles were associated with 15,000 to 20,000 TCR beta sequences at a false discovery rate of 0.05 in a later analysis. The sequencing pipeline was judged likely to have produced a cluster of highly shared sequence variants as a technical artifact. Because HLA typing was missing for some donors at each locus, association tests included only the typed subset. The authors suggested that the approach could potentially be generalized to other disease states and immunological phenotypes. Because the 87-base-pair reads could not distinguish some IMGT-functional V segments, including TRBV6-2 and TRBV6-3, those segments were excluded. Roughly uniform sequencing depth across donors was assumed in presence/absence analyses, although this assumption may not hold. According to a later analysis, parvovirus B19, influenza, CMV and Epstein-Barr virus appeared linked to several top co-occurrence clusters. Cytomegalovirus status was reported to be diagnosed by the classifier with high specificity and sensitivity in both the original and validation cohorts. In a later analysis, HLA-associated TCR beta chains were found to be more clonally expanded and to have lower generation probabilities than equally common non-associated chains. Linkage disequilibrium might explain the correlated functional status among segregating V segments, but an unknown experimental factor could not be ruled out. Most TCR sequences were observed very rarely across donors, whereas some public TCRs were present in many individuals. A later analysis found that most CMV-associated TCR beta chains appeared HLA-restricted, with HLA associations seemingly driven largely by CMV exposure. The only immune exposure information available for the cohort was CMV serostatus. Assigning TCR associations to individual alleles was difficult when HLA alleles, especially DR and DQ, strongly co-occurred. In a later analysis, TCR association rates were found to vary across HLA loci, with the most associated TCRs seen for DRB1 alleles and the fewest for HLA-C alleles. The earlier analysis of 587 of the donors excluded some 16 rarely observed V segments, including chromosome 9 orphons, because counts were too low. A further reported finding was that TCR beta sequences accurately predicted the HLA-A and HLA-B alleles for most subjects in the first cohort. According to a later genetic analysis, donors in an Asian-associated ancestry cluster had fewer N-insertions in productive TCRs than the approximately 700-donor mean. Only TCR beta chains were sequenced in this cohort, and the absence of alpha or paired-chain data limited detectable features. In an earlier analysis of about 600 of the donors, most TCR beta V segments appeared in productive rearrangements about 87% or about 30% of the time, broadly matching IMGT annotations. In the study, about 150 TCR beta chains were listed as associated with cytomegalovirus. A few of the identified cytomegalovirus-associated TCR beta chains were confirmed in vitro to be specific for cytomegalovirus antigens.

To prepare the library, the immunoSEQ multiplex PCR assay was applied. The multiplex PCR relied on a mix of 60 forward primers for TCR Vbeta segments and 13 reverse primers for TCR Jbeta segments. Amplification of the CDR3 region of rearranged TCR beta genes was performed with a multiplex PCR assay on genomic DNA. The amplified TCR beta libraries were sequenced on the Illumina HiSeq System as 87-base-pair reads. The paper's processing steps were these. A later analysis tallied around 82 million unique TCR beta chains across the approximately 670 repertoires, and approximately 11 million of those chains were shared by two or more donors. Raw reads were error-corrected and collapsed into unique sequences by a nearest-neighbor algorithm in which closely related sequences were merged to remove PCR and sequencing errors. CDR3 sequences were aligned to IMGT reference sequences to assign V, D and J gene segments. For a sequence to be retained, a match of at least six nucleotides to both a V gene segment and a J gene segment was required. A rearrangement was called productive if the CDR3 had no stop codons and remained in frame with V and J, and every other rearrangement was called non-productive. CDR3 was defined according to IMGT convention as the region running from the second conserved V-encoded cysteine to the conserved J-encoded phenylalanine. The earlier analysis of approximately 500 of the donors excluded sequences that lacked an unambiguous match to a single V gene segment. In an earlier analysis of several hundred of the donors, V segments were called functional above 56.7% productive rearrangements and were called segregating when the between-donor standard deviation exceeded 5%. A statistical classification framework was developed to diagnose cytomegalovirus status using the catalog of TCR beta chain sequences. V and J gene assignment, in a later analysis, came from comparing TCR nucleotide sequences with IMGT/GENE-DB human TR gene sequences. The TCRdist pipeline was used in a later analysis to assign CDR3 sequences and most-parsimonious VDJ recombination scenarios. In a later analysis, each TCR beta chain was defined by its CDR3 amino acid sequence together with its V-gene family, and reads without a unique V-gene family were excluded. A later analysis removed 550 to 700 highly shared, low-generation-probability nucleotide sequences to deal with suspected cross-contamination and a sequencing artifact. In a later analysis, a clonal expansion index was calculated for each public chain from normalized within-repertoire ranks of inferred template counts. In a later analysis, generation probabilities were computed with a VDJ recombination model fitted to out-of-frame rearrangements, and the resulting probabilities were checked against IGoR. In a later analysis, hypergeometric tests were used to score TCR-TCR, TCR-HLA and TCR-CMV co-occurrence, with a repertoire-size bias correction applied to TCR pairs. A later analysis estimated false discovery rates by permuting HLA or CMV assignments 20 times. In a later analysis, co-occurring TCRs were grouped using DBSCAN, and TCRdist sequence similarity was added for clustering within HLA-allele-positive subsets. For co-occurrence clustering, repertoires with fewer than 30,000 or more than 120,000 public chains were excluded, along with five repertoires with anomalous nucleotide sharing. As stored in TCRdb, this immuneACCESS dataset retains in-frame rearrangements with V and J assigned. A fraction of the clones does not appear; measured against another copy, unresolved V genes explain less than half of the discrepancy, and the remainder lacks a known reason. The D gene and trimming were derived from the DNA, and the V and J assignments and clone size from that table. The sample has some 39,000 clones on record. Of the sample, 3.5% to 4% falls within the top ten clones.

The sequenced sample was PBMCs. This clonotype was sampled from a male donor in good health and CMV-seronegative. The V and J segments used are TRBV5-6 and TRBJ2-7, and TRBD1 may be the D gene, going by 6 matching bases. The CDR3 protein sequence reads: CASSLAFGDKSYEQYF. Read as DNA, the sequence is TGTGCCAGCAGCTTGGCCTTTGGGGACAAATCCTACGAGCAGTACTTC.